The rows below give T cell receptor beta chains drawn from one sample of a study of blood T cells in healthy people across ages. TCRdb reanalysed the 5' RACE reads using MiXCR and keeps one entry per CDR3 protein. Here the sample spans about a million distinct CDR3 sequences, 30% to 40% being singletons. Sequencing used blood. These receptors were taken from a man aged 18 to 30 in good health. Both conserved end residues are part of each CDR3. D genes are given only for firm matches. Clone size, where shown, is once, few, many, or a class for clones that have expanded.

abundance,d_gene,j_gene,v_gene,CDR3nt,CDR3aa
few,TRBD2,TRBJ2-1,TRBV7-9,TGTGCCAGCAGCTATTATACTAGCGGGGGCCAGAATGAGCAGTTCTTC,CASSYYTSGGQNEQFF
-,-,TRBJ1-5,TRBV12-3/TRBV12-4,TGTGCCAGCCGGTCCGGTCTCGGACAGCCCCAGCATTTT,CASRSGLGQPQHF
-,-,TRBJ2-1,TRBV19,TGTGCCAGTAGTATAGATGGGGGGTCCACCTACAATGAGCAGTTCTTC,CASSIDGGSTYNEQFF
-,-,TRBJ2-1,TRBV25-1,TGTGCCAGCAGTAGGCGAATCGCGGGGTACAATGAGCAGTTCTTC,CASSRRIAGYNEQFF
-,-,TRBJ2-5,TRBV12-3/TRBV12-4,TGTGCCAGCACTTTAAACAACTACAATGAGCAGTACTTC,CASTLNNYNEQYF
-,-,TRBJ1-4,TRBV20-1,TGCAGTGCTAGGGCCCTGGGTGAAAAACTGTTTTTT,CSARALGEKLFF
-,TRBD1,TRBJ2-7,TRBV25-1,TGTGCCAGCAGTGAATTCGGGACAGATATCTACGAGCAGTACTTC,CASSEFGTDIYEQYF
-,-,TRBJ2-1,TRBV6-5,TGTGCCTCCGGGACTGCCCCTTACAATGAGCAGTTCTTC,CASGTAPYNEQFF
-,-,TRBJ2-1,TRBV9,TGTGCCGGCCCAAGACAGGATCCTTACAATGAGCAGTTCTTC,CAGPRQDPYNEQFF
few,-,TRBJ1-5,TRBV20-1,TGCAGTGCTAGAGAAAGGGCAGGTTATAGCAATCAGCCCCAGCATTTT,CSARERAGYSNQPQHF
-,-,TRBJ2-7,TRBV4-2,TGTGCCAGCAGCCAAGCAGCGGATGCCTACCTGACCTACGAGCAGTACTTC,CASSQAADAYLTYEQYF
-,-,TRBJ1-1,TRBV29-1,TGCAGCCCTCAGAGGGCGGACGGGAGTGAAGCTTTCTTT,CSPQRADGSEAFF
-,-,TRBJ1-1,TRBV4-3,TGCGCCAGCAGCCAAGGGACTCTCCAAGATCGAGCTTTCTTT,CASSQGTLQDRAFF
few,TRBD1,TRBJ2-7,TRBV7-2,TGTGCCAGCAGCCAAGAATCCGGGACAGCCTACGAGCAGTACTTC,CASSQESGTAYEQYF
many,-,TRBJ1-1,TRBV29-1,TGCAGCGGAGGACATCTGAACACTGAAGCTTTCTTT,CSGGHLNTEAFF
-,-,TRBJ2-2,TRBV7-2,TGTGCCAGCAGCTCACAGCCCGGGGGCGCAAGCGGGGAGCTGTTTTTT,CASSSQPGGASGELFF
many,TRBD1,TRBJ1-2,TRBV6-6,TGTGCCAGCAGGACCGGGACAGGGTCGTATGGCTACACCTTC,CASRTGTGSYGYTF
-,-,TRBJ2-1,TRBV4-2,TGTGCCAGCAGCCAACATACGGTGGGGTCACCCTACAATGAGCAGTTCTTC,CASSQHTVGSPYNEQFF
-,-,TRBJ1-4,TRBV7-2,TGTGCCAGCAGCTTGGGACCGCCGGGACTTCGAGAAAAACTGTTTTTT,CASSLGPPGLREKLFF
few,TRBD1,TRBJ1-4,TRBV9,TGTGCCAGCAGCGACCCCGGGACAGGGGAGGAAAAACTGTTTTTT,CASSDPGTGEEKLFF
-,-,TRBJ2-3,TRBV29-1,TGCAGCGTTGACCGGGGTAGCACAGATACGCAGTATTTT,CSVDRGSTDTQYF
-,-,TRBJ1-5,TRBV6-1,TGTGCCAGCAGTGAAACGGGACGAGTAAGCAATCAGCCCCAGCATTTT,CASSETGRVSNQPQHF
few,-,TRBJ1-1,TRBV24-1,TGTGCCACACACTCAGGCGAGGGGAACACTGAAGCTTTCTTT,CATHSGEGNTEAFF
few,TRBD1,TRBJ1-1,TRBV20-1,TGCAGTGCTAGGGCGAATCGACAGGGCGGCACTGAAGCTTTCTTT,CSARANRQGGTEAFF
few,TRBD1,TRBJ1-2,TRBV12-3/TRBV12-4,TGTGCCAGCAGACATACAGGGGGCATTACGGATGGCTACACCTTC,CASRHTGGITDGYTF
-,TRBD1,TRBJ1-2,TRBV6-1,TGTGCCAGTGCGTGGACAGGGGGCGTAGGCTATGGCTACACCTTC,CASAWTGGVGYGYTF
few,TRBD1,TRBJ2-4,TRBV20-1,TGCAGTGCTAGCCTCCCGAGACAGGGGATCATTCAGTACTTC,CSASLPRQGIIQYF
-,TRBD1,TRBJ2-3,TRBV12-3/TRBV12-4,TGTGCCAGCTGGACAGGGGCGCGTGCAGATACGCAGTATTTT,CASWTGARADTQYF
-,-,TRBJ2-7,TRBV29-1,TGCAGCGGGGGGGACTTATCCGTTTCCTACGAGCAGTACTTC,CSGGDLSVSYEQYF
few,-,TRBJ1-5,TRBV2,TGTGCCAGCAGTGTTCAGACAGACGATCAGCCCCAGCATTTT,CASSVQTDDQPQHF
-,-,TRBJ2-2,TRBV9,TGTGCCAGCAGCGTAGATCAAGCGAGTTACATCGGGGAGCTGTTTTTT,CASSVDQASYIGELFF
-,-,TRBJ2-2,TRBV7-2,TGTGCCAGCAGCCCTCCGGAGCTGTTTTTT,CASSPPELFF
-,-,TRBJ2-3,TRBV12-3/TRBV12-4,TGTGCCAGCAGTTTGAGGCAGAGATTAGATACGCAGTATTTT,CASSLRQRLDTQYF
-,TRBD1,TRBJ1-4,TRBV5-1,TGCGCCAGCAGCTGGACGGACAGGGTTAATGAAAAACTGTTTTTT,CASSWTDRVNEKLFF
-,-,TRBJ1-2,TRBV3-1,TGTGCCAGCGGCCAAGAACCTAACTATGGCTACACCTTC,CASGQEPNYGYTF
few,TRBD2,TRBJ2-3,TRBV20-1,TGCAGTGCCAGACCTTTAGCGGGATCCCTTACAGATACGCAGTATTTT,CSARPLAGSLTDTQYF
-,-,TRBJ1-6,TRBV7-2,TGTGCCAGCAGCTTAATGTTCAGGGTTGGAAGTAATTCACCCCTCCACTTT,CASSLMFRVGSNSPLHF
-,TRBD2,TRBJ2-3,TRBV7-3,TGTGCCAGCAGCTTACGGGGGGTAGATACGCAGTATTTT,CASSLRGVDTQYF
-,-,TRBJ1-5,TRBV27,TGTGCCAGCAGTCCTAGTAGCGTTGGGGGGGGGTCGGGGCAGCCCCAGCATTTT,CASSPSSVGGGSGQPQHF
-,-,TRBJ2-1,TRBV6-2/TRBV6-3,TGTGCCAGCAGTTACGTTGCGACAGAGACCCAGTTCTTC,CASSYVATETQFF
few,TRBD1,TRBJ2-5,TRBV20-1,TGCAGTGCTGAAAGGGACAGTCAAGAGACCCAGTACTTC,CSAERDSQETQYF
-,TRBD1,TRBJ2-3,TRBV2,TGTGCCAGCAGACCGGGACAGGGATTTGGTACGCAGTATTTT,CASRPGQGFGTQYF
few,-,TRBJ2-1,TRBV12-5,TGTGCTAGTGGTTTGGCCGAGGGGGTCCATGAGCAGTTCTTC,CASGLAEGVHEQFF
-,-,TRBJ2-5,TRBV20-1,TGCAGTGCTAGCCGGGACTTAAAGACCCAGTACTTC,CSASRDLKTQYF
many,TRBD2,TRBJ2-1,TRBV14,TGTGCCAGCAGGTCAACTAGCGGTTCCTACAATGAGCAGTTCTTC,CASRSTSGSYNEQFF
-,-,TRBJ2-5,TRBV6-6,TGTGCCAGCAGTTACCTAGCTGGGGAGACCCAGTACTTC,CASSYLAGETQYF
few,TRBD2,TRBJ2-2,TRBV4-2,TGTGCCAGCAGCCAAGAGACCGGGGGGGCATCGCTGTTTTTT,CASSQETGGASLFF
few,TRBD1,TRBJ1-4,TRBV10-3,TGTGCCATCAGTGACCCTGGACAGGGGTCGGGGGAAAAACTGTTTTTT,CAISDPGQGSGEKLFF
-,TRBD1,TRBJ2-1,TRBV6-5,TGTGCCAGCAGGGAATACAGGGGGAGAGAAAATGAGCAGTTCTTC,CASREYRGRENEQFF
few,TRBD2,TRBJ2-1,TRBV29-1,TGCAGCGTTCAGACTAGCGGTTACGGAGGGAATGAGCAGTTCTTC,CSVQTSGYGGNEQFF
once,-,TRBJ2-3,TRBV24-1,TGTGCCACCAGTGACCCTAGGGTCGGCACAGATACGCAGTATTTT,CATSDPRVGTDTQYF